This TCR beta chain was recorded in a study of blood T cell repertoires in COVID-19. Study at large: The origin of the acute and convalescent COVID-19 samples was the United States, Italy and Spain. Nucleic acid was either cDNA or gDNA, and it came from T cells, B-cell-depleted T cells, or PBMCs.

Authors' analysis steps: Amplification of reference gene primers provided the estimated nucleated cell counts. Sequenced by immunoSEQ multiplex PCR; TCRdb stores in-frame clones only, minus some. The V and J calls and clone size come from that table; D and trimming were worked out from the DNA. The sample shows about 93,000 clones, around four fifths of them seen only once. Germline V gene sequence: CDR1 SGHNT, CDR2 YENEEA. V was pared by 5 bases and J by 1 base, with 8 bases between. This CDR3 contains 13 residues. The chain carries TRBV11-3 and TRBJ1-1; D possibly corresponds to TRBD1 (6 bases). The sequence came from a human donor in a cohort sampled during active COVID-19. Sequenced material: peripheral blood. CDR3 nucleotides: TGTGCCAGCAGCCGACAGGAGAACACTGAAGCTTTCTTT. This codes for CASSRQENTEAFF.